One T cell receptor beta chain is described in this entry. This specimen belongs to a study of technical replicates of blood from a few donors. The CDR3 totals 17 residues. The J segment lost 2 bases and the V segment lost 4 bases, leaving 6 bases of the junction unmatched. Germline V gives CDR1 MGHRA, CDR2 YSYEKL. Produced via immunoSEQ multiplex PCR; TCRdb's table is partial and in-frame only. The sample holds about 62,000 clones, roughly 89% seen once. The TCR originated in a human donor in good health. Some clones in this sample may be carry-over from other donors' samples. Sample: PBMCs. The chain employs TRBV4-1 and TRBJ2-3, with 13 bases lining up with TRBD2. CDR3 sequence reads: CASSRGGLAGLTDTQYF. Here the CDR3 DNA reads TGCGCCAGCAGCCGCGGGGGACTAGCGGGGCTCACAGATACGCAGTATTTT.